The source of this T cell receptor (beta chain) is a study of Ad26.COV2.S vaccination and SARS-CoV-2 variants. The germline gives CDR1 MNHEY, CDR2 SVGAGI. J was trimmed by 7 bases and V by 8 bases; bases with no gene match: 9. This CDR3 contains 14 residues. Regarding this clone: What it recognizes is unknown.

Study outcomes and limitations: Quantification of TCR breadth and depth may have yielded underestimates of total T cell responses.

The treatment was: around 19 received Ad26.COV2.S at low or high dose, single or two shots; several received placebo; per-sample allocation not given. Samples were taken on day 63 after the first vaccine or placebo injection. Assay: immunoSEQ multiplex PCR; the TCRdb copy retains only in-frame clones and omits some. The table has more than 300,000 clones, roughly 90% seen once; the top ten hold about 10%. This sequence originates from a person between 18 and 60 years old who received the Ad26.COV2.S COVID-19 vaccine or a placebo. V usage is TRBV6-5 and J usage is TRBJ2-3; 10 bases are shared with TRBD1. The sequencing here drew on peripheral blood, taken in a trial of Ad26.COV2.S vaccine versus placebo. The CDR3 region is CASGGTGDRNTQYF. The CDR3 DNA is TGTGCCAGCGGGGGGACAGGGGACAGAAATACGCAGTATTTT.